This T cell receptor beta chain originates from a study of blood T cell repertoires in COVID-19. In the study overall: Researchers got acute and convalescent COVID-19 samples from the United States, Italy and Spain.

The CDR3 totals 16 residues. Trimming pared 5 bases from V and 4 bases from J, leaving 18 bases between. Germline CDR1 and CDR2: SGHVS and FQNEAQ. This clone was found once. Cohort placement rested on clinical history that participants reported themselves. Among Cohort 3 donors, those recovered had two negative PCRs, clearance, or symptom resolution. Per the original methods: Amplification from reference gene primers served as the basis for estimated nucleated cell counts. Using immunoSEQ multiplex PCR, the repertoire was profiled, and TCRdb retains in-frame clones only, with some absent. D and trimming were read from the DNA, whereas the V and J calls and clone size are those reported in that table. The data hold about 480,000 clones, with roughly 90% observed a single time.

The receptor's source is a woman in her forties who had recovered from COVID-19. Material: PBMCs or T cells enriched from blood (not recorded which). V usage is TRBV7-8 and J usage is TRBJ1-5, with a weak D call TRBD1 (6 bases). CDR3 nucleotides: TGTGCCAGCAGCCCGATAAGGACAGTAGTAAATCAGCCCCAGCATTTT. As protein: CASSPIRTVVNQPQHF.